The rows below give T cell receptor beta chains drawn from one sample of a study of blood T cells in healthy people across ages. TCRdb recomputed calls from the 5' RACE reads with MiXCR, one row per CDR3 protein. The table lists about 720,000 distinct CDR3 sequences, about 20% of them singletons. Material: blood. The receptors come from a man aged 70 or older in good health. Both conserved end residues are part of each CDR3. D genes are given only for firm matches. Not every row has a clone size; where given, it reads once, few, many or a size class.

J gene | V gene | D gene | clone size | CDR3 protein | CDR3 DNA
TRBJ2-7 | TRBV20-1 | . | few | CSASFSGQIFYEQYF | TGCAGTGCTAGCTTTTCTGGACAGATCTTCTACGAGCAGTACTTC
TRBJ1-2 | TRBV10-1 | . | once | CASRRQAHYGYTF | TGCGCCAGCCGGCGACAGGCCCACTATGGCTACACCTTC
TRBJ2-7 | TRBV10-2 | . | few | CASSESTRVSYEQYF | TGCGCCAGCAGTGAGTCGACACGCGTCTCCTACGAGCAGTACTTC
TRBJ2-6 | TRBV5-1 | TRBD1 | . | CASQLQGAPNVLTF | TGCGCCAGCCAGCTACAGGGGGCCCCCAACGTCCTGACTTTC
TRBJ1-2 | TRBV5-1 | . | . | CASSGLTGINYGYTF | TGCGCCAGCAGCGGGCTGACAGGCATTAACTATGGCTACACCTTC
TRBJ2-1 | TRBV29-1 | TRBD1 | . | CSGDRGQIGEQFF | TGCAGCGGTGACAGGGGGCAAATCGGTGAGCAGTTCTTC
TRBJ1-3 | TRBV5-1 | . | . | CASSPGHASSGNTIYF | TGCGCCAGCAGCCCGGGACACGCGAGCTCTGGAAACACCATATATTTT
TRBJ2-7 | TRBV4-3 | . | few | CASSQGVSGRPLGEQYF | TGCGCCAGCAGCCAAGGGGTTTCTGGCAGGCCCTTGGGCGAGCAGTACTTC
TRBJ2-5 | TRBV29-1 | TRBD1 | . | CSGYATGEETQYF | TGCAGCGGTTACGCGACAGGGGAGGAGACCCAGTACTTC
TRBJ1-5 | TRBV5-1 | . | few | CASTPDVISNQPQHF | TGCGCCAGCACCCCTGACGTAATTAGCAATCAGCCCCAGCATTTT
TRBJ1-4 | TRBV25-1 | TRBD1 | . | CASSDRGSDEKLFF | TGTGCCAGCAGTGACAGGGGGTCAGATGAAAAACTGTTTTTT
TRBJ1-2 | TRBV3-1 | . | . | CASSRQGVYGYTF | TGTGCCAGCAGCCGGCAGGGTGTTTATGGCTACACCTTC
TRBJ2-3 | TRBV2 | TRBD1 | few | CASSRTGVTDTQYF | TGTGCCAGCAGCCGGACAGGGGTAACAGATACGCAGTATTTT
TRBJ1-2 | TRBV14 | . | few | CASSQDGGHYGYTF | TGTGCCAGCAGCCAAGACGGGGGCCACTATGGCTACACCTTC
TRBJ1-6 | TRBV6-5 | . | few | CASHPRGRASPLHF | TGTGCCAGCCACCCCAGGGGAAGAGCTTCACCCCTCCACTTT
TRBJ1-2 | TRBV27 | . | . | CASPRLGGYTF | TGTGCCAGCCCGAGACTAGGTGGCTACACCTTC
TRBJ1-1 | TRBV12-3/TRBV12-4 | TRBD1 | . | CASSSRGTGGEAFF | TGTGCCAGCAGTTCGCGGGGGACAGGGGGTGAAGCTTTCTTT